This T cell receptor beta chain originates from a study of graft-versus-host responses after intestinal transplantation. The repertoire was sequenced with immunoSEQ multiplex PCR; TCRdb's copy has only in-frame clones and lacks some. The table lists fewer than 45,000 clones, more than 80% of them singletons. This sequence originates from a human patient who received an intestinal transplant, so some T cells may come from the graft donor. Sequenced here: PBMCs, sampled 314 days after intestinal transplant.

The CDR3 loop reads CSSENPRDTDTQYF. The CDR3 region has the DNA TGCAGCTCGGAGAATCCCAGGGACACAGATACGCAGTATTTT. This chain joins TRBV29-1 and TRBJ2-3; D is perhaps TRBD1 (5 bases). CDR3 length: 14 residues. The germline V and J ends were trimmed by 8 bases and 2 bases, with 17 bases remaining between them. Germline V lookup: CDR1 SQVTM, CDR2 ANQGSEA.